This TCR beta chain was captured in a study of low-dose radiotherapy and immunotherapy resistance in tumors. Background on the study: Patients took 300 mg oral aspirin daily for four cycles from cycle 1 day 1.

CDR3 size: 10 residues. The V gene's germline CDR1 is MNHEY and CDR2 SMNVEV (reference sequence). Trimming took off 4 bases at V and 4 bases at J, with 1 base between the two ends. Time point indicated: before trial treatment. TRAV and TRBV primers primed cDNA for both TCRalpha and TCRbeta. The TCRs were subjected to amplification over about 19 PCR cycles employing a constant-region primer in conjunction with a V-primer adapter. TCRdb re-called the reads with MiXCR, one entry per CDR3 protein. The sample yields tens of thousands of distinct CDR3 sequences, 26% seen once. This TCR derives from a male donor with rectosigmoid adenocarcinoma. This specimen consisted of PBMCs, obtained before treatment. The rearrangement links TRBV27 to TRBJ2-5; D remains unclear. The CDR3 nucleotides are TGTGCCAGCAGTTCAGAGACCCAGTACTTC. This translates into CASSSETQYF.